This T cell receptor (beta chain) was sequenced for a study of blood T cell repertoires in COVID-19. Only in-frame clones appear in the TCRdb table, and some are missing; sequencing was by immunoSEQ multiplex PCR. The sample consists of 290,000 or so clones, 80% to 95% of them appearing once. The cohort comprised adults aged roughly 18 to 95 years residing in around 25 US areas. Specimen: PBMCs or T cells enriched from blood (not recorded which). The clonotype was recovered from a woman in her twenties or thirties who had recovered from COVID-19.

The CDR3 is CASSLIDREKSGYTF. CDR3 DNA: TGTGCCAGCAGCTTGATTGACAGGGAAAAGTCCGGCTACACCTTC. This chain links TRBV5-6 with TRBJ1-2; 7 bases align to TRBD1. J was trimmed by 8 bases and V by 1 base; bases with no gene match: 11. The CDR3 loop spans 15 amino acids. Germline assignment: CDR1 SGHDT and CDR2 YYEEEE.